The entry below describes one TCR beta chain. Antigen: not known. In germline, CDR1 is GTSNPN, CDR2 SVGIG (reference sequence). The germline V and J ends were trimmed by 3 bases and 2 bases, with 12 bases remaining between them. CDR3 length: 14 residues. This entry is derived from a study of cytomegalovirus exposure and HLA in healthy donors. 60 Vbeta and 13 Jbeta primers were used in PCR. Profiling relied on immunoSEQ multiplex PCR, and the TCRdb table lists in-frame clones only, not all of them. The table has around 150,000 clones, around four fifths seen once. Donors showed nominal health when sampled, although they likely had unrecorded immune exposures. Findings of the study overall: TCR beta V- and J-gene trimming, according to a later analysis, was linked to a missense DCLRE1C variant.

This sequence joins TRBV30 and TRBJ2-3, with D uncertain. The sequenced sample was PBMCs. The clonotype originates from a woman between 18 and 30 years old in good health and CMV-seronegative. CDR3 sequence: CAWSLEVITDTQYF. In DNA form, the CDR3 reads TGTGCCTGGAGCCTAGAAGTGATCACAGATACGCAGTATTTT.